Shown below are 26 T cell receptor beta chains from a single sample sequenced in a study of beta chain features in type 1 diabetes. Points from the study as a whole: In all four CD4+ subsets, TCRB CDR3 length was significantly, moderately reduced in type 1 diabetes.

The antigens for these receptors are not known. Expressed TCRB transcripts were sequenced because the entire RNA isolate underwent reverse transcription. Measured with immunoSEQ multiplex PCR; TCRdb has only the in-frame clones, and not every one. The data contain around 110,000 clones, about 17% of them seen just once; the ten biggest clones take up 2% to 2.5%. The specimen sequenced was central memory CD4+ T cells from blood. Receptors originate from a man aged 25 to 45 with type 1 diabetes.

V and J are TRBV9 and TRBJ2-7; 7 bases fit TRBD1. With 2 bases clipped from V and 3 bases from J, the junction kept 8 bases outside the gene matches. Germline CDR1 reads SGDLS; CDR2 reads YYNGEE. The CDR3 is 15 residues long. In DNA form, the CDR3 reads TGTGCCAGCAGCGTTACCGGACAGGCCTTCTACGAGCAGTACTTC. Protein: CASSVTGQAFYEQYF.

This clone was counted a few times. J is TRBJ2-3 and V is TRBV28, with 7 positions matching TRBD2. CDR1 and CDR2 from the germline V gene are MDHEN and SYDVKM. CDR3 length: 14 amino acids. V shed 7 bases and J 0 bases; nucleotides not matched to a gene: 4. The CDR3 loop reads CASTGGGSTDTQYF. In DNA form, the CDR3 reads TGTGCCAGCACCGGCGGGGGAAGCACAGATACGCAGTATTTT.

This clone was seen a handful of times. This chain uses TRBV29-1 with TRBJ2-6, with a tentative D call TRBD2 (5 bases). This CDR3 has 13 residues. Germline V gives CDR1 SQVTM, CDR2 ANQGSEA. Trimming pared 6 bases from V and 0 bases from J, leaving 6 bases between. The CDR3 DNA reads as TGCAGCGTGGACTCCTCTGGGGCCAACGTCCTGACTTTC. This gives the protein CSVDSSGANVLTF.

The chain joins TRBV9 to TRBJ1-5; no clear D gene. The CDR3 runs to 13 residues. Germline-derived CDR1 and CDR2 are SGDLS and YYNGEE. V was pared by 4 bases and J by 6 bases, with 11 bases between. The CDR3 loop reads CASSPKEGQPQHF. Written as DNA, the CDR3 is TGTGCCAGCAGCCCCAAAGAGGGTCAGCCCCAGCATTTT. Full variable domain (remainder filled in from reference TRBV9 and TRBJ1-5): DSGVTQTPKHLITATGQRVTLRCSPRSGDLSVYWYQQSLDQGLQFLIQYYNGEERAKGNILERFSAQQFPDLHSELNLSSLELGDSALYFCASSPKEGQPQHFGDGTRLSIL.

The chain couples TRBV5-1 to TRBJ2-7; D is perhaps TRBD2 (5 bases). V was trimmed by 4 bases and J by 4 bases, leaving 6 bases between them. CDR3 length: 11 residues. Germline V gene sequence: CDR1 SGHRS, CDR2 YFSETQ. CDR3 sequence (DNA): TGCGCCAGCAGCGGGGAGTACGAGCAGTACTTC. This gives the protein CASSGEYEQYF.

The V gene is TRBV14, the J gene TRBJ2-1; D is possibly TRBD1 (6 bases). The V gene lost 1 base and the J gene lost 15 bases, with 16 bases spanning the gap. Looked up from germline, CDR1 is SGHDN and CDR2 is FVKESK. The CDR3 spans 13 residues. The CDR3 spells CASSQVVATGPFF. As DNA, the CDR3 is TGTGCCAGCAGCCAAGTTGTGGCCACAGGGCCGTTCTTC.

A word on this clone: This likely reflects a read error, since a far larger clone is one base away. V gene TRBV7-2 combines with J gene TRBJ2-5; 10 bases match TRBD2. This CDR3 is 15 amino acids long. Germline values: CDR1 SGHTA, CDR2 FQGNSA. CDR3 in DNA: TGTGCCCGCAGCTTCAGCGGGGGGGTTGGAGTGACCCAGTACTTC. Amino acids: CARSFSGGVGVTQYF.

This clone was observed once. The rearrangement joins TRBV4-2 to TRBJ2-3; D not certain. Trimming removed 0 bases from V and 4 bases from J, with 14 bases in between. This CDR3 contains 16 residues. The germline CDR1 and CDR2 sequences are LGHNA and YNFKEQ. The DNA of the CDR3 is TGTGCCAGCAGCCAAGATGTCACCCCCCGGCCAGATACGCAGTATTTT. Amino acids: CASSQDVTPRPDTQYF.

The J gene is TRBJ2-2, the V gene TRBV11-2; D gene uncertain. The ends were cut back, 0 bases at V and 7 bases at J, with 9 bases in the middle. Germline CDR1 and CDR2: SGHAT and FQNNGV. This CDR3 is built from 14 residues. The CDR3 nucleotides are TGTGCCAGCAGCTTAGAAGAATATTTCGGGGAGCTGTTTTTT. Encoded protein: CASSLEEYFGELFF.

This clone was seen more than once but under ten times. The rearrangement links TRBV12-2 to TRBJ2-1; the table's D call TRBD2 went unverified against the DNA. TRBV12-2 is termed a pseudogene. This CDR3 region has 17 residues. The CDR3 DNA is TGTGCAAGTCGCTTTTTACTAGGACTAGCGGCCTACAATGAGCAGTTCTTC. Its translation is CASRFLLGLAAYNEQFF.

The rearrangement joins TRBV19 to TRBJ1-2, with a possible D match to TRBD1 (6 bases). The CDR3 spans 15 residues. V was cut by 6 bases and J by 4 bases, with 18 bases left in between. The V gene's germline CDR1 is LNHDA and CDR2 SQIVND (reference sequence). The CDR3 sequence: CASRRGTTGPYGYTF. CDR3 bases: TGTGCCAGTAGACGGGGGACAACTGGGCCCTATGGCTACACCTTC.

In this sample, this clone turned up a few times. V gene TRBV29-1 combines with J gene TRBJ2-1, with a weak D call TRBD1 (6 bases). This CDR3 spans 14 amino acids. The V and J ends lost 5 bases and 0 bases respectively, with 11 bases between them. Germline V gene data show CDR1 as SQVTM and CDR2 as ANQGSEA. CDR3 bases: TGCAGCGTTAGACAGGATAACTCCTACAATGAGCAGTTCTTC. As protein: CSVRQDNSYNEQFF.

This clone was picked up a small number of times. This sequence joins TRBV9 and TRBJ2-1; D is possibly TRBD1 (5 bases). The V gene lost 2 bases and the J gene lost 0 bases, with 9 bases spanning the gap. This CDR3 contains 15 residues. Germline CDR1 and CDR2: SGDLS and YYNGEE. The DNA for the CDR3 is TGTGCCAGCAGCGTCAGTGACAGCTCCTACAATGAGCAGTTCTTC. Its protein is CASSVSDSSYNEQFF.

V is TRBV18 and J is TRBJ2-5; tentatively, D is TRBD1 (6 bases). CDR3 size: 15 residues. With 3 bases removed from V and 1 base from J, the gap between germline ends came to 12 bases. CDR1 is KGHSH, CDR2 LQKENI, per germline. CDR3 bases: TGTGCCAGCTCACCCGGGACACCCTCCCAAGAGACCCAGTACTTC. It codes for CASSPGTPSQETQYF. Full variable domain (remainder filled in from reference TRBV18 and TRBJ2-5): NAGVMQNPRHLVRRRGQEARLRCSPMKGHSHVYWYRQLPEEGLKFMVYLQKENIIDESGMPKERFSAEFPKEGPSILRIQQVVRGDSAAYFCASSPGTPSQETQYFGPGTRLLVL.

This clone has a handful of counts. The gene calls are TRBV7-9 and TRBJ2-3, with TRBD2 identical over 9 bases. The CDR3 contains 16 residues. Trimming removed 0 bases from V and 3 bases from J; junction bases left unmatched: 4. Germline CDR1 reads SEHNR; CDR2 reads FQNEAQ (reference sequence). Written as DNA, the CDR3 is TGTGCCAGCAGCTTAGCGGCTAGCGGGGAGACAGATACGCAGTATTTT. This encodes CASSLAASGETDTQYF.

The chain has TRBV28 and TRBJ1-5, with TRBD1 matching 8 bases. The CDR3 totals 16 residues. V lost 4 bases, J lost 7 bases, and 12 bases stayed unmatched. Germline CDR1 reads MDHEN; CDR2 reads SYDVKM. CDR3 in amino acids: CASSSSGGPASQPQHF. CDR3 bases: TGTGCCAGCAGTTCCTCAGGGGGCCCTGCCAGCCAGCCCCAGCATTTT.

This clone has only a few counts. This CDR3 reads CASRSDRVDYGYTF. The CDR3 DNA follows: TGTGCCAGCAGATCCGACAGGGTCGACTATGGCTACACCTTC. The chain recombines TRBV6-5 with TRBJ1-2; 7 bases agree with TRBD1. The CDR3 is 14 residues long. The germline V gene has CDR1 MNHEY and CDR2 SVGAGI. The V segment lost 6 bases and the J segment 3 bases; nucleotides outside the gene matches: 7.

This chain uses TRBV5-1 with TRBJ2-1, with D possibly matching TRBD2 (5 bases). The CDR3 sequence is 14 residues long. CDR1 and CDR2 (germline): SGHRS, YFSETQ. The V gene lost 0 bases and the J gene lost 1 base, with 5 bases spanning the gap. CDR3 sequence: CASSLAGSYNEQFF. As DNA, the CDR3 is TGCGCCAGCAGCTTGGCGGGGTCCTACAATGAGCAGTTCTTC.

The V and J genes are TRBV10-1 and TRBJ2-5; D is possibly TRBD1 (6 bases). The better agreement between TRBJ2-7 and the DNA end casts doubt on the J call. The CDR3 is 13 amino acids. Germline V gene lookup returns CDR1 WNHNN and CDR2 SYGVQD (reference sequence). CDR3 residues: CASSEQGRGEQYF. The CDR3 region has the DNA TGCGCCAGCAGTGAACAGGGAAGGGGCGAGCAGTACTTC.

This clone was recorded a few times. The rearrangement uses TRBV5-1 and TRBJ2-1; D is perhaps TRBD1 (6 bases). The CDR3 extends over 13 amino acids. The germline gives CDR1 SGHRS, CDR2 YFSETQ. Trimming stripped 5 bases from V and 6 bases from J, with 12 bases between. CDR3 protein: CASRSGHFNEQFF. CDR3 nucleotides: TGCGCCAGCAGATCGGGACACTTCAATGAGCAGTTCTTC. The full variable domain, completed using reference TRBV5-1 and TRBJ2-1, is KAGVTQTPRYLIKTRGQQVTLSCSPISGHRSVSWYQQTPGQGLQFLFEYFSETQRNKGNFPGRFSGRQFSNSRSEMNVSTLELGDSALYLCASRSGHFNEQFFGPGTRLTVL.

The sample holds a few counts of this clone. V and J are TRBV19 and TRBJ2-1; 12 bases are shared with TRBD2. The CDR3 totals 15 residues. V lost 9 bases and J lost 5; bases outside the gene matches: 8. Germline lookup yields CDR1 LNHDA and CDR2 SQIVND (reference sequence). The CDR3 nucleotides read TGTGCCAGCGACCGAGGACTAGCGGGGAACAATGAGCAGTTCTTC. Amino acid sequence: CASDRGLAGNNEQFF.

CDR3 bases: TGCGCCAGCAGCCAATCCCACCGGGACAACATTCAGTACTTC. Encoded protein: CASSQSHRDNIQYF. The chain recombines TRBV4-3 with TRBJ2-4; D might be TRBD1 or TRBD2, each matching 5 bases. Germline CDR1 is LGHNA and CDR2 is YSLEER. This CDR3 comprises 14 residues. Trimming left V 2 bases short and J 7 bases short, with 12 bases between.

CDR3 protein: CASSSPYSGEDGYTF. The CDR3 DNA sequence: TGTGCCAGCAGCTCGCCCTACTCAGGGGAAGATGGCTACACCTTC. The chain joins TRBV7-6 to TRBJ1-2; a possible D gene is TRBD1 (6 bases). CDR1 and CDR2 (germline): SGHVS, FNYEAQ. V was trimmed by 4 bases and J by 6 bases, leaving 18 bases between them. CDR3 length: 15 amino acids.

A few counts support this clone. The CDR3 protein is CASSLAEGSQGWTEAFF. The CDR3 DNA follows: TGCGCCAGCAGCTTGGCCGAAGGGAGTCAGGGATGGACTGAAGCTTTCTTT. V gene TRBV5-1 combines with J gene TRBJ1-1; tentative D call: TRBD1 (5 bases). This CDR3 contains 17 residues. Trimming removed 0 bases at V and 5 bases at J, with 20 bases between. From germline, CDR1 is SGHRS and CDR2 YFSETQ.

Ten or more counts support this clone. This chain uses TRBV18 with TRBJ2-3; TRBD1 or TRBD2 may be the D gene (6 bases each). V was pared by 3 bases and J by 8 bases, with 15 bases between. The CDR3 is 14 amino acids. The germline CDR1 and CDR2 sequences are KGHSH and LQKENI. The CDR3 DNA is TGTGCCAGCTCACCCCGGGGGCCGAATGGTACGCAGTATTTT. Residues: CASSPRGPNGTQYF.

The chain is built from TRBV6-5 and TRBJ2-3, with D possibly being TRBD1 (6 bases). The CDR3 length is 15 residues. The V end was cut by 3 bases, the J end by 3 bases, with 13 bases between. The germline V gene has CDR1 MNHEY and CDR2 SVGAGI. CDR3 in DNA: TGTGCCAGCAGTTATTCAGGGGCTCAGACAGATACGCAGTATTTT. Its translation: CASSYSGAQTDTQYF.